This T cell receptor (beta chain) is from a study of T cells in Graves' hyperthyroidism and ophthalmopathy. Study in general: Before treatment of any kind, peripheral blood was taken at initial diagnosis. General study points: The blood repertoire included most of the expanded thyroid clonotypes above 0.001.

The germline V gene has CDR1 MNHEY and CDR2 SVGAGI. The V and J ends lost 0 bases and 2 bases, in that order; junction bases with no gene match: 4. CDR3 length equals 16 residues. This clonotype was counted ten times or more. Its antigen is not known. It was RNA transcripts that yielded the amplified TCR beta CDR3 regions. First-round RT-PCR of the TCR CDR3 relied on the HTBI primer set. TCRdb re-analysed the multiplex PCR reads in MiXCR, keeping a single row per CDR3 protein. The table lists fewer than 850,000 distinct CDR3 sequences, roughly 17% of them singletons. Clinical symptoms, serum thyroxine and TRAb, thyroid ultrasound and orbital computed tomography together formed the diagnostic basis.

The sequenced material came from blood. The source is a man aged 50 to 59 with Graves' hyperthyroidism. The chain recombines TRBV6-5 with TRBJ2-7; 10 positions agree with TRBD2. The CDR3 loop is CASSYSGTSVTYEQYF. DNA of the CDR3: TGTGCCAGCAGTTACTCCGGGACTAGCGTCACCTACGAGCAGTACTTC.